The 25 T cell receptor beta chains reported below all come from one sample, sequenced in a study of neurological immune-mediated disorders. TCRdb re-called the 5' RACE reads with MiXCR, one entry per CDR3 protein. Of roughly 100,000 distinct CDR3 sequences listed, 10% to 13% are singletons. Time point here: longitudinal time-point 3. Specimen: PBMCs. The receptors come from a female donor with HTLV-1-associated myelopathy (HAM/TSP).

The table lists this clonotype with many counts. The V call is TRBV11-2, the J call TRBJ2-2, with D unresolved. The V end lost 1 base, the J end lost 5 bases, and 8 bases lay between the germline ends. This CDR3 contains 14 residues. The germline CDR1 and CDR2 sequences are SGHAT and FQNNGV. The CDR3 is CASSLVQLTGELFF. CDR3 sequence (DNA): TGTGCCAGCAGCTTAGTACAGTTGACCGGGGAGCTGTTTTTT.

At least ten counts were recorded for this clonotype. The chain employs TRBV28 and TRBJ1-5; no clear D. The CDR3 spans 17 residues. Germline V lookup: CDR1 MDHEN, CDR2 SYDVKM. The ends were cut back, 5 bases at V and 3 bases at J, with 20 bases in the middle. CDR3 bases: TGTGCCAGCAGTCCCCGACGGCGCCTCGGGAACAATCAGCCCCAGCATTTT. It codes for CASSPRRRLGNNQPQHF.

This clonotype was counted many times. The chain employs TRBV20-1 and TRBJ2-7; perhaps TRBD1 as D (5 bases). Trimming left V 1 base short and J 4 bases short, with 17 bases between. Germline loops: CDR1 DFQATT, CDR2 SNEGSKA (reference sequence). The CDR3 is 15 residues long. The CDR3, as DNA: TGCAGTGCTAGAGGTCTCCAGGGCCAAAGATACGAGCAGTACTTC. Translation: CSARGLQGQRYEQYF.

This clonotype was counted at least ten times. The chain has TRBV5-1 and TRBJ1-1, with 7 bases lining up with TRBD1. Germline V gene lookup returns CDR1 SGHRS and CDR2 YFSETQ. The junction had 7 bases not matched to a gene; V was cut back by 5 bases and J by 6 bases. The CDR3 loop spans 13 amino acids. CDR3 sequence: CASSIGGFAEAFF. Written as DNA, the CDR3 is TGCGCCAGCAGTATAGGGGGCTTCGCTGAAGCTTTCTTT.

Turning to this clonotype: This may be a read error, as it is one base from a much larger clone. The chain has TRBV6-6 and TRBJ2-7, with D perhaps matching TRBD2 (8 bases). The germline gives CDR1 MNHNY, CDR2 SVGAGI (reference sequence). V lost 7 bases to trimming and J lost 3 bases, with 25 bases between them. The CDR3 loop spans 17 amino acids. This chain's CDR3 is CASTDRAGGGLIYEQYF. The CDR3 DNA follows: TGTGCCAGCACCGACAGGGCTGGCGGGGGGTTAATCTACGAGCAGTACTTC.

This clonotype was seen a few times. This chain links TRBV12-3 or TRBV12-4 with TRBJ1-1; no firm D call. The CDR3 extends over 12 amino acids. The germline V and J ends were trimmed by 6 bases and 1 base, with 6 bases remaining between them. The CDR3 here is CASRMWNTEAFF. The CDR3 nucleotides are TGTGCCAGCAGGATGTGGAACACTGAAGCTTTCTTT.

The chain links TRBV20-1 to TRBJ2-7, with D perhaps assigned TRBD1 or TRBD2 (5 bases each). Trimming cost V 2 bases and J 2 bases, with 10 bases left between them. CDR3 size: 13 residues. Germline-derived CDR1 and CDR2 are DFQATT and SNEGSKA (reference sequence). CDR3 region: CSARQGPTYEQYF. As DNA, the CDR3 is TGCAGTGCTAGACAGGGACCTACCTACGAGCAGTACTTC.

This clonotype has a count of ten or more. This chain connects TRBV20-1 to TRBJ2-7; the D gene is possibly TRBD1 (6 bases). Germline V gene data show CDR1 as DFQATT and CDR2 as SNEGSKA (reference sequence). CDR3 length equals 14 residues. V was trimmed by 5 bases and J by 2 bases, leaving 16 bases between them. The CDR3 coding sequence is TGCAGTGCTCCTGGCGAGGGGGTGGCCTACGAGCAGTACTTC. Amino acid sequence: CSAPGEGVAYEQYF.

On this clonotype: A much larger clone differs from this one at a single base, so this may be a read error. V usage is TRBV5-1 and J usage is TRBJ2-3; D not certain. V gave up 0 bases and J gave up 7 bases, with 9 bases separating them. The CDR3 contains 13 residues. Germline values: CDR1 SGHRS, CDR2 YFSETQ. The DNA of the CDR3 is TGCGCCAGCAGCTTGGAGCTCCGATATACGCAGTATTTT. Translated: CASSLELRYTQYF. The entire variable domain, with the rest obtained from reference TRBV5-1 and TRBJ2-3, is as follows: KAGVTQTPRYLIKTRGQQVTLSCSPISGHRSVSWYQQTPGQGLQFLFEYFSETQRNKGNFPGRFSGRQFSNSRSEMNVSTLELGDSALYLCASSLELRYTQYFGPGTRLTVL.

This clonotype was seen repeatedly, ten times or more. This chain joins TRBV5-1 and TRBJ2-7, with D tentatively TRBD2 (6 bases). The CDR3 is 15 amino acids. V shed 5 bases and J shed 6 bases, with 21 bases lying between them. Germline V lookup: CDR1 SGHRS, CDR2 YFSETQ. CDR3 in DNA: TGCGCCAGCAGAATAGAGGGACTGCCCCTCTCCGAGCAGTACTTC. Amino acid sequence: CASRIEGLPLSEQYF.

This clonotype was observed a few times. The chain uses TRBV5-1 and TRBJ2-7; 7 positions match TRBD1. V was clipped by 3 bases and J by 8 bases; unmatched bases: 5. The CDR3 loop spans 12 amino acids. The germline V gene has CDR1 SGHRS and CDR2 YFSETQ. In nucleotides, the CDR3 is TGCGCCAGCAGCTATCAACAGGGGAAGCAGTACTTC. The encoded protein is CASSYQQGKQYF.

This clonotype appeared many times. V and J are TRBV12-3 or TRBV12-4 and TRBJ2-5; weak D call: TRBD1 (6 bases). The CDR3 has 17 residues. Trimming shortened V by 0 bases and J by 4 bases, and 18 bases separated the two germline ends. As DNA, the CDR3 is TGTGCCAGCAGTTTAGCCGTATTTGCAGGGGAAGGAGAGACCCAGTACTTC. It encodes CASSLAVFAGEGETQYF.

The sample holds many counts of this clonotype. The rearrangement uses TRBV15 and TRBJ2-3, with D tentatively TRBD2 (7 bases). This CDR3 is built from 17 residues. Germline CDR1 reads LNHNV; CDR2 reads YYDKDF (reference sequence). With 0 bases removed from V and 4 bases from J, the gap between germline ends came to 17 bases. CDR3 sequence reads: CATSRDPYRGAPDTQYF. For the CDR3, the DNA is TGTGCCACCAGCAGAGATCCCTATCGGGGGGCCCCAGATACGCAGTATTTT.

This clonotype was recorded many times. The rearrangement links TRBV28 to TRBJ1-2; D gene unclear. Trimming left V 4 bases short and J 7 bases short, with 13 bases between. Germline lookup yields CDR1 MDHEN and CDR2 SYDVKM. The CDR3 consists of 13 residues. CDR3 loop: CASSSRGVGGYTF. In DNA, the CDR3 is TGTGCCAGCAGTTCTCGGGGTGTGGGTGGCTACACCTTC.

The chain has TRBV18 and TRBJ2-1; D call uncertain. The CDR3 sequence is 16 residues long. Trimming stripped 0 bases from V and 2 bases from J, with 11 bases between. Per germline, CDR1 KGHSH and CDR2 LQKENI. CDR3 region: CASSPPGGLPYNEQFF. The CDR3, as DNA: TGTGCCAGCTCACCACCGGGCGGCCTTCCCTACAATGAGCAGTTCTTC.

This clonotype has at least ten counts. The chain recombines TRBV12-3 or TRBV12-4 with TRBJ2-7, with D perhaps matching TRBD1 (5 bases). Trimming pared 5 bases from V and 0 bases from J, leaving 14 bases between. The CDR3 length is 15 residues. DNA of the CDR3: TGTGCCAGCAGTCTCCAGGGCAGGAGCTCCTACGAGCAGTACTTC. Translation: CASSLQGRSSYEQYF.

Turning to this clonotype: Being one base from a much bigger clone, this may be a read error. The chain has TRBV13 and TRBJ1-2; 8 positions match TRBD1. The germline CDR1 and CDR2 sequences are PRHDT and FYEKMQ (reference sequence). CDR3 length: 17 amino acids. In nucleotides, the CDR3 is TGTGCCAGCAGTCAAAAGCAGGGGGCGAGTATCAACTATGGCTTCACCTTC. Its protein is CASSQKQGASINYGFTF.

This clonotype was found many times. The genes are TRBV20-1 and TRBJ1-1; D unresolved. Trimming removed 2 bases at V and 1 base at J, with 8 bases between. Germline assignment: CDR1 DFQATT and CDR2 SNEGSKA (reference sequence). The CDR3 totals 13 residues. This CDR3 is CSARPRTNTEAFF. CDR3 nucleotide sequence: TGCAGTGCTAGACCAAGGACGAACACTGAAGCTTTCTTT.

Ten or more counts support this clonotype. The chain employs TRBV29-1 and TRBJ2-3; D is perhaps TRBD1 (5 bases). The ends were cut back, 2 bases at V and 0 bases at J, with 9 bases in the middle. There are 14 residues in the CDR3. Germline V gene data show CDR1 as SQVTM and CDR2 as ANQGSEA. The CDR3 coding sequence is TGCAGCGTTGAAACGACAGCTAGCACAGATACGCAGTATTTT. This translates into CSVETTASTDTQYF.

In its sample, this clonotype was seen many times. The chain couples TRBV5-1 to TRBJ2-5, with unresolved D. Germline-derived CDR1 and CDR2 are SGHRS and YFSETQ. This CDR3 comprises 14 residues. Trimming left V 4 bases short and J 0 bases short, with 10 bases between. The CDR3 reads CASSEDPNQETQYF. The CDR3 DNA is TGCGCCAGCAGCGAGGACCCCAACCAAGAGACCCAGTACTTC.

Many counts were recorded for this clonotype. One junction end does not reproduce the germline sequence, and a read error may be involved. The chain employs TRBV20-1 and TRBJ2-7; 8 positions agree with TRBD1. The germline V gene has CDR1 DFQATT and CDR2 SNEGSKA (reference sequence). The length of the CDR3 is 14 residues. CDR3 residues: CRASRLQGDHEQYF. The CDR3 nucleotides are TGCAGGGCTAGCCGGTTACAGGGGGACCACGAGCAGTACTTC.

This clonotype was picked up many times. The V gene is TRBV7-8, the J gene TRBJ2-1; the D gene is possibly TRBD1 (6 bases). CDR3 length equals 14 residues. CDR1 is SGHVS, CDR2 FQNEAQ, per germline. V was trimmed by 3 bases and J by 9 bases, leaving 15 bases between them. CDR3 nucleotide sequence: TGTGCCAGCAGCTTGGGTAGTAGGGGGATTGAGCAGTTCTTC. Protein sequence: CASSLGSRGIEQFF.

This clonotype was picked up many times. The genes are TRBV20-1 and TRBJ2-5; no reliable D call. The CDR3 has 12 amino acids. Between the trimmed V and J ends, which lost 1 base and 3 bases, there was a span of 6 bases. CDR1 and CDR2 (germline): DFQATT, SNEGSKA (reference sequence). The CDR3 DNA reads TGCAGTGCTAGAGCTCGGGAAGAGACCCAGTACTTC. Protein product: CSARAREETQYF.

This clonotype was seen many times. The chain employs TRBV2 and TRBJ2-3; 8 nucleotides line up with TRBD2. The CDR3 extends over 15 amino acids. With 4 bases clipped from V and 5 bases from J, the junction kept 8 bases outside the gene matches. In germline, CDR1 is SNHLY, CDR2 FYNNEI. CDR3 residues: CASSGGRGDRDTQYF. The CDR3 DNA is TGTGCCAGCAGTGGGGGGCGGGGGGATAGAGATACGCAGTATTTT.

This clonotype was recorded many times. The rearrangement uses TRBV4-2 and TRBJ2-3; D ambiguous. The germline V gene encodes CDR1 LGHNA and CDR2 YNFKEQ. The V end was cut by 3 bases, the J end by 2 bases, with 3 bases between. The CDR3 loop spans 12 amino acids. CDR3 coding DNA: TGTGCCAGCAGCCAGGCCACAGATACGCAGTATTTT. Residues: CASSQATDTQYF.